What follows are 4 T cell receptor beta chains derived from one specimen sequenced in a study of cytomegalovirus exposure and HLA in healthy donors. In the PCR, 60 Vbeta and 13 Jbeta primers were used. Produced via immunoSEQ multiplex PCR; TCRdb's table is partial and in-frame only. In the table there are 90,000 to 120,000 clones, under 80% of which are singletons. Input material: PBMCs. The origin of the receptors is a woman between 18 and 29 years old in good health and CMV-seropositive.

This clone was detected once. The CDR3 bases are TGTGCCAGCAGTTACTCGATAGGGGTCGGCTACGAGCAGTACTTC. Translated: CASSYSIGVGYEQYF. V and J are TRBV6-5 and TRBJ2-7; a possible D gene is TRBD1 (5 bases). This CDR3 has 15 amino acids. Germline-derived CDR1 and CDR2 are MNHEY and SVGAGI. V gave up 0 bases and J gave up 3 bases, with 12 bases separating them.

The chain recombines TRBV7-8 with TRBJ1-1; 7 positions match TRBD1. Germline V gene sequence: CDR1 SGHVS, CDR2 FQNEAQ. After removal of 6 bases from V and 0 bases from J, the junction contained 13 bases not matched to a gene. The CDR3 consists of 17 residues. The CDR3 loop reads CASRKTGPEGVNTEAFF. The DNA of the CDR3 is TGTGCCAGCAGGAAGACAGGGCCAGAGGGGGTGAACACTGAAGCTTTCTTT.

This chain joins TRBV19 and TRBJ2-7, with D possibly TRBD2 on 5 matching bases. V was shortened by 7 bases and J by 5 bases, with 15 bases between the two germline ends. The CDR3 is 13 amino acids. The germline gives CDR1 LNHDA, CDR2 SQIVND (reference sequence). CDR3 residues: CASTPARGNEQYF. The CDR3, as DNA: TGTGCCAGTACCCCAGCAAGAGGGAACGAGCAGTACTTC.

The genes are TRBV7-3 and TRBJ2-5; TRBD1 agrees at 11 bases. CDR3 length: 14 amino acids. Germline CDR1 SGHTA, CDR2 FQGTGA. J lost 6 bases, V lost 4 bases, and 4 bases had no gene match. CDR3 sequence: CASSSGQGAKTQYF. The CDR3 DNA sequence: TGTGCCAGCAGCTCCGGACAGGGGGCGAAGACCCAGTACTTC.